This T cell receptor (beta chain) stems from a study of cytomegalovirus exposure and HLA in healthy donors (dated by TCRdb to between 2016 and 2019). Looking at the study overall: The roughly 700 repertoires of the first cohort and the roughly 120 validation repertoires were produced on the same platform, according to a later analysis. The study aimed to test whether signatures of past pathogen exposure could be identified by cataloging public T cell receptors. Besides the first cohort of 550 to 750 subjects, a separate validation cohort made up of about 120 different subjects was used. To predict cytomegalovirus infection status, the study combined high-throughput TCR immunosequencing, statistical association of individual TCRs with disease status, and machine learning.

Library construction relied on the immunoSEQ multiplex PCR assay. As for the original processing: A statistical classification framework was built for diagnosing cytomegalovirus status from the catalog of TCR beta chain sequences. TCRdb limited this immuneACCESS table to in-frame rearrangements with V and J called. A share of clones is missing; checked studies link under half to unresolved V genes, and the rest is unexplained. The DNA was the basis for D and trimming; V, J and clone size are from that table. Within this sample are about 140,000 clones, with approximately 82% of them counted one time only. The ten largest clones capture 25% to 30% of the sample. Results and caveats for the whole study, not just this receptor: Subsequent analysis determined that TCRs grouped into clusters in the first cohort also showed a tendency toward co-occurrence across the 120 or so validation repertoires, and 94% of cluster scores exceeded 0. A later analysis lacked HLA typing for the validation cohort, so it scored co-occurrence in that cohort across all 110 or so repertoires. The study listed 150 to 200 TCR beta chains as associated with cytomegalovirus. Most TCR sequences were seen in very few donors, while some public TCRs were found in many individuals. In vitro tests confirmed that a few of the cytomegalovirus-associated TCR beta chains recognize cytomegalovirus antigens. The authors suggested that the approach could potentially be generalized to other disease states and immunological phenotypes. In both the original and validation cohorts, the classifier was reported to diagnose cytomegalovirus status with high specificity and sensitivity.

The donors belonged to the validation cohort of over a hundred subjects, which was separate from the roughly 680-subject first cohort. For this clone: The target of this receptor is not known. No base qualities exist here, and no much larger clone lies one base off it.

From cysteine to phenylalanine, the CDR3 is 16 amino acids long. Only the CDR3 DNA stays, 48 bases, in frame from base 1. At the junction V is shortened by 2 bases and J by 4 bases; bases outside the gene matches: 7. CDR1 and CDR2 are read off the germline V gene as SGHRS and YFSETQ. The rearranged segments are TRBV5-1 and TRBJ2-5; 11 middle bases align to TRBD2. Source material: PBMCs. This receptor was obtained from a man aged 30-40 years in good health and CMV-seropositive. CDR3 sequence: CASSLGLAGGSETQYF. The nucleotides read TGCGCCAGCAGCTTAGGACTAGCGGGTGGGTCAGAGACCCAGTACTTC.